This T cell receptor beta chain derives from a study of beta chain features in type 1 diabetes. Expressed TCRB transcripts were sequenced because the entire RNA isolate underwent reverse transcription. Clones were read by immunoSEQ multiplex PCR, and TCRdb kept only the in-frame ones, dropping some. The data hold roughly 300,000 clones, with 6.5% to 10% observed a single time. This CDR3 has 13 amino acids. The germline CDR1 and CDR2 sequences are LNHDA and SQIVND (reference sequence). V lost 6 bases, J lost 4 bases, and 9 bases lay in between. This chain joins TRBV19 and TRBJ2-2; a possible D gene is TRBD2 (5 bases). The sequencing input was central memory CD4+ T cells from blood. This clonotype originated in a woman between 18 and 29 years old in good health. The CDR3 region has the DNA TGTGCCAGTAGATTTGAGGGCACCGGGGAGCTGTTTTTT. As protein: CASRFEGTGELFF.